This T cell receptor (beta chain) appears in the sequencing data of a study of shared clonotypes between healthy human individuals. The assay used deep level. Using immunoSEQ multiplex PCR, the repertoire was profiled, and TCRdb retains in-frame clones only, with some absent. This table holds roughly 2.5 million clones, around nine tenths found once. The investigators split CD4+ cells into a CD45RA+ naive subset and a CD45RA-negative memory subset. The origin of this receptor is a man between 18 and 35 years old in good health. Sequenced sample: naive CD4+ T cells sorted from blood. The subset denotes: CD45RA+ positively selected.

This CDR3 is CASSLDRAPNSPLHF. DNA of the CDR3: TGCGCCAGCAGCTTGGACAGGGCCCCTAATTCACCCCTCCACTTT. The genes are TRBV5-1 and TRBJ1-6, with a weak D call TRBD1 (6 bases). There are 15 residues in the CDR3. From germline, CDR1 is SGHRS and CDR2 YFSETQ. V shed 0 bases and J shed 6 bases, with 10 bases lying between them.